This T cell receptor beta chain was profiled in a study of resident and recirculating memory T cells in vitiligo. Study-level background: The samples were homogenized without cell sorting before genomic DNA extraction.

Repertoires were generated with immunoSEQ multiplex PCR, while TCRdb's copy carries only in-frame clones and drops some. Here the sample spans 40,000 to 45,000 clones, nearly 95% being singletons. Study results and caveats: Non-conserved TCRs across sites and patients suggested distinct clones per lesion.

Germline CDR1 and CDR2: LGHNA and YNFKEQ. Between the trimmed V and J ends, which lost 3 bases and 6 bases, there was a span of 8 bases. This CDR3 contains 12 residues. A word on this clone: Its antigen remains unidentified.

This clonotype was sampled from a male donor with vitiligo. The sequenced sample consisted of blood. V is TRBV4-2 and J is TRBJ1-1, with D uncertain. The CDR3 sequence is CASSQFPSEAFF. DNA of the CDR3: TGTGCCAGCAGCCAGTTTCCTTCTGAAGCTTTCTTT.